These 10 T cell receptor beta chains originate from one sample sequenced in a study of cytomegalovirus exposure and HLA in healthy donors. In the PCR, 60 Vbeta and 13 Jbeta primers were used. Only in-frame clones appear in the TCRdb table, and some are missing; sequencing was by immunoSEQ multiplex PCR. The table lists approximately 190,000 clones, 65% to 85% of them singletons. Sequenced material: PBMCs. These receptors all stem from a boy aged 2 to 9 in good health and CMV-seronegative.

The chain combines TRBV5-4 with TRBJ2-3; D perhaps matches TRBD2 (7 bases). Germline-derived CDR1 and CDR2 are SGHNT and YYREEE (reference sequence). The ends were cut back, 4 bases at V and 0 bases at J, with 18 bases in the middle. The CDR3 totals 17 residues. The CDR3 nucleotides read TGTGCCAGCAGCCCCCACGGCGGGGGCATGAGCACAGATACGCAGTATTTT. Encoded protein: CASSPHGGGMSTDTQYF.

V usage is TRBV6-5 and J usage is TRBJ2-7, with a weak D call TRBD2 (5 bases). The V end was cut by 0 bases, the J end by 7 bases, with 16 bases between. In germline, CDR1 is MNHEY, CDR2 SVGAGI. This CDR3 is 15 amino acids long. The CDR3 sequence is CASSYSRPVRGEQYF. The CDR3 DNA is TGTGCCAGCAGTTACTCGCGGCCCGTCCGAGGGGAGCAGTACTTC.

This clone was counted a single time. V is TRBV7-6 and J is TRBJ2-3; 8 bases are shared with TRBD2. V shed 1 base and J 5 bases; nucleotides not matched to a gene: 5. The CDR3 runs 15 residues. CDR1 is SGHVS, CDR2 FNYEAQ, per germline. CDR3 sequence reads: CASSLVRGGLDTQYF. The DNA for the CDR3 is TGTGCCAGCAGCTTAGTTCGGGGGGGATTAGATACGCAGTATTTT.

V gene TRBV7-9 combines with J gene TRBJ1-2, with TRBD1 matching over 7 bases. The CDR3 is made up of 15 amino acids. The trim removed 5 bases at V and 8 bases at J, leaving 14 bases unmatched. Germline V gene data show CDR1 as SEHNR and CDR2 as FQNEAQ (reference sequence). This chain's CDR3 is CASSDRDSRVWGYTF. As DNA, the CDR3 is TGTGCCAGCAGCGACCGGGACAGTCGGGTTTGGGGCTACACCTTC.

V is TRBV2 and J is TRBJ2-3; D is ambiguous. Deletions cut 2 bases from V and 0 bases from J, with 9 bases between. The germline gives CDR1 SNHLY, CDR2 FYNNEI. The CDR3 consists of 15 residues. The CDR3: CASSERQVSTDTQYF. DNA of the CDR3: TGTGCCAGCAGTGAACGGCAGGTTAGCACAGATACGCAGTATTTT.

The chain has TRBV9 and TRBJ2-3; D ambiguous. In germline, CDR1 is SGDLS, CDR2 YYNGEE. The length of the CDR3 is 15 residues. Trimming stripped 5 bases from V and 2 bases from J, with 15 bases between. CDR3 nucleotide sequence: TGTGCCAGCAGTCAAATGTCAGGTCCCACAGATACGCAGTATTTT. As protein: CASSQMSGPTDTQYF.

This chain uses TRBV4-3 with TRBJ2-7; D not resolved. The CDR3 loop spans 14 amino acids. Per the germline V gene, CDR1 is LGHNA and CDR2 is YSLEER. V gave up 0 bases and J gave up 3 bases, with 9 bases separating them. CDR3 bases: TGCGCCAGCAGCCAAGACACCAGAAACTACGAGCAGTACTTC. It yields the protein CASSQDTRNYEQYF.

This clone was picked up one time. The gene calls are TRBV15 and TRBJ2-7, with 9 nucleotides matching TRBD2. The V segment lost 1 base and the J segment 5 bases; nucleotides outside the gene matches: 3. The CDR3 is 14 residues long. Germline CDR1 is LNHNV and CDR2 is YYDKDF (reference sequence). The CDR3: CATSRGGGGNEQYF. Written as DNA, the CDR3 is TGTGCCACCAGCAGAGGCGGGGGGGGGAACGAGCAGTACTTC.

The CDR3 loop is CASSLDILWRELFF. DNA of the CDR3: TGTGCCAGCAGCTTGGACATTCTATGGAGGGAGCTGTTTTTT. The chain uses TRBV7-9 and TRBJ2-2, with D perhaps matching TRBD1 (5 bases). The V gene's germline CDR1 is SEHNR and CDR2 FQNEAQ (reference sequence). V was trimmed by 3 bases and J by 9 bases, leaving 14 bases between them. The CDR3 spans 14 residues.

The CDR3 is CASSVGGGVNHNSPLHF. The CDR3 region has the DNA TGTGCCAGCAGCGTAGGGGGGGGAGTAAATCATAATTCACCCCTCCACTTT. This rearrangement joins TRBV9 to TRBJ1-6; possibly TRBD1 for D (5 bases). The CDR3 length is 17 residues. Trimming removed 0 bases at V and 5 bases at J, with 15 bases between. Per the germline V gene, CDR1 is SGDLS and CDR2 is YYNGEE. The full variable domain, completed using reference TRBV9 and TRBJ1-6, is DSGVTQTPKHLITATGQRVTLRCSPRSGDLSVYWYQQSLDQGLQFLIQYYNGEERAKGNILERFSAQQFPDLHSELNLSSLELGDSALYFCASSVGGGVNHNSPLHFGNGTRLTVT.